The clone carrying this TCR beta chain was seen only a few times. What it binds is unknown. The sample originates from a study of TIL therapy for anti-PD-1-resistant metastatic lung cancer. Time point indicated: pre-treatment sample, taken before nivolumab and TIL therapy. Per the germline V gene, CDR1 is SNHLY and CDR2 is FYNNEI. Trimming left V 7 bases short and J 0 bases short, with 9 bases between. The CDR3 consists of 13 residues. This was the immunoSEQ v3 assay. Method: immunoSEQ multiplex PCR; TCRdb's copy keeps in-frame clones and lacks some. The data contain nearly 60,000 clones, around four fifths of them singletons. Study conclusions and caveats: Treatment-naive, never-smoker and oncogene-addicted patients were overrepresented in this highly selected cohort.

The origin of this receptor is a person aged 25-85 years with non-small cell lung cancer. The material was blood, obtained at baseline. The chain recombines TRBV2 with TRBJ2-5; no clear D. CDR3: CASNLDYQETQYF. DNA for the CDR3: TGTGCCAGCAACCTCGACTACCAAGAGACCCAGTACTTC. The full variable domain, in which reference TRBV2 and TRBJ2-5 provide the parts outside the CDR3, is EPEVTQTPSHQVTQMGQEVILRCVPISNHLYFYWYRQILGQKVEFLVSFYNNEISEKSEIFDDQFSVERPDGSNFTLKIRSTKLEDSAMYFCASNLDYQETQYFGPGTRLLVL.